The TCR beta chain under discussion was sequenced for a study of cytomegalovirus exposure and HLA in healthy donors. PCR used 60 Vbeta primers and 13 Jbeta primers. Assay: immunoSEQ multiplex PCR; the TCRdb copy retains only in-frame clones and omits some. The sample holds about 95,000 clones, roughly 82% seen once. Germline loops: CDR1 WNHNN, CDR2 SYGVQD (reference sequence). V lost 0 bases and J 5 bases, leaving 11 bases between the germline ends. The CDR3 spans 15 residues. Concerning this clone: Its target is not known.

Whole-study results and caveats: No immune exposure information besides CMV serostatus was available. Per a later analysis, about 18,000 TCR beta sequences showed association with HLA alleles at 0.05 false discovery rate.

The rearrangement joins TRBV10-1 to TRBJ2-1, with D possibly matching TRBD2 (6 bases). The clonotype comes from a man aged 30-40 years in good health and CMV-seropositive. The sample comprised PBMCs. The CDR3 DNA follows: TGCGCCAGCAGTGAGTCACGGGGACTTAACAATGAGCAGTTCTTC. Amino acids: CASSESRGLNNEQFF.